This T cell receptor (beta chain) was sequenced during a study of blood T cell repertoires in COVID-19 (TCRdb year 2020). At the level of the whole study: Samples covering the acute and convalescent phases of COVID-19 were provided by collaborators in the United States, Italy and Spain. The prospective study material was composed of cDNA or gDNA derived from T cells, B-cell-depleted T cells, or PBMCs. Subjects who had been exposed to COVID-19, were actively infected with it, or had recovered from it provided the deeply sampled blood TCRbeta repertoires that made up the dataset. A freely available public database, intended as a resource for researchers studying the immune response to SARS-CoV-2, is where the repertoires were released. Samples were obtained from the ongoing ImmuneRACE study (first 160 participants) and from over 1,000 subjects provided by 6 global collaborators. A de-identified subject ID, COVID-19 status, age in years and sex were almost always included in the sample metadata. Where available, HLA class I and class II types were taken from metadata supplied by the sample provider and were not determined by assay-based typing.

The CDR3, cysteine through phenylalanine, is 14 amino acids long. Only CDR3 DNA is held: 42 bases, read in frame from base 1. CDR1 SNHLY and CDR2 FYNNEI were looked up in the germline V gene. The trim is 6 bases for V and 4 bases for J, with a gap of 15 bases between the germline ends. TCRbeta CDR3 regions were amplified from genomic DNA using the immunoSEQ Assay, a bias-controlled multiplex PCR. Concerning the study's data processing: Nucleated cell counts per sample were estimated from amplification of reference gene primers within the assay. To quantify the absolute abundance of each unique TCRbeta CDR3 rearrangement, sequence reads were collapsed and filtered. Productive Simpson clonality was computed per sample as the square root of Simpson's diversity index over productive rearrangements. TCRdb's version of the immuneACCESS table is confined to in-frame rearrangements and falls short of the full clone set. An unresolved V gene accounts for under half of the shortfall where checked; the remainder is of unknown origin. V and J calls and clone size come straight from that table; D and trimming were deduced from the DNA. Within this sample are around 250,000 clones, with around 86% of them counted one time only. 2% to 2.5% of the sample belongs to the ten largest clones.

In regard to this clone: Its recognized antigen is unknown. Base qualities were left out, and no much larger clone turns up one base away.

Enrolling through a virtual design, the prospective study's participants ranged in age from roughly 18 to 89 years and lived across some 23 United States geographic areas. To assign participants to cohorts, the prospective study relied on clinical history that participants themselves reported in a screening survey and a study questionnaire. ImmuneRACE Cohort 3 recovered participants were defined by two consecutive negative NP/OP PCR tests, healthcare professional clearance, or symptom resolution. Mobile phlebotomists in the prospective study collected whole blood, serum and a nasopharyngeal or oropharyngeal swab from every participant. Participants in the prospective study had the option to provide additional blood draws and questionnaires over a roughly two-month period. Before DNA extraction, blood samples from the prospective study were shipped at room temperature or frozen. Paper-wide results and their limitations: How much clinical and demographic metadata was included differed by source and by participant, and the metadata was provided uncurated.

Here the chain combines TRBV2 and TRBJ1-2; the D gene is perhaps TRBD1, from 5 matching bases. The sequenced material came from PBMCs or T cells enriched from blood (not recorded which). The clonotype was recovered from a woman in her 50s who had recovered from COVID-19. The DNA sequence is given as TGTGCCAGCAGGGGTTCAGGGTTCGGCTATGGCTACACCTTC. Translated, this is CASRGSGFGYGYTF.